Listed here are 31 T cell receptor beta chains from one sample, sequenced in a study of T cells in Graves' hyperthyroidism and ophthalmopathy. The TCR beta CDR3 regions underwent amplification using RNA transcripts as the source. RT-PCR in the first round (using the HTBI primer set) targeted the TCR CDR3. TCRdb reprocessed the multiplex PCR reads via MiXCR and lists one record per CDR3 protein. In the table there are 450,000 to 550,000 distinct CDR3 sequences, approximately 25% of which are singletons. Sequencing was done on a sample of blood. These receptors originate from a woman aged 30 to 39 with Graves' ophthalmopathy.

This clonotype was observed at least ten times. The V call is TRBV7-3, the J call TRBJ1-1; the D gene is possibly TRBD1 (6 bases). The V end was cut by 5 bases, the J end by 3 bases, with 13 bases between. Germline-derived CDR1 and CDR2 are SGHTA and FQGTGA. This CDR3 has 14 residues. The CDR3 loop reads CASSATQGDTEAFF. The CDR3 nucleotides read TGTGCCAGCAGCGCGACACAGGGAGACACTGAAGCTTTCTTT.

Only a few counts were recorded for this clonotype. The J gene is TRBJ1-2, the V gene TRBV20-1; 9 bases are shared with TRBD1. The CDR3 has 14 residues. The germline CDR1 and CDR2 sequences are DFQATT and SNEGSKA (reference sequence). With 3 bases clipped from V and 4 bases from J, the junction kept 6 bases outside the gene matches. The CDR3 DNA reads TGCAGTGCTAGTACAGGGGGCATCATCTATGGCTACACCTTC. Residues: CSASTGGIIYGYTF.

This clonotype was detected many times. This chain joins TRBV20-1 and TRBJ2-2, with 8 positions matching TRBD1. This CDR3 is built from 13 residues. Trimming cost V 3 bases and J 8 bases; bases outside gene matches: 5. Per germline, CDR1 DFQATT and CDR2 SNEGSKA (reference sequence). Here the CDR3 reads CSASGQGMGELFF. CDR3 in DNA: TGCAGTGCTAGCGGACAGGGTATGGGGGAGCTGTTTTTT.

The CDR3 loop reads CASSLGLAGGGEQYF. The CDR3 region has the DNA TGTGCCAGCAGCCTGGGACTAGCGGGGGGTGGGGAGCAGTACTTC. This rearrangement joins TRBV7-9 to TRBJ2-7; 15 bases are a match to TRBD2. V lost 5 bases to trimming and J lost 7 bases; unmatched junction nucleotides: 6. This CDR3 contains 15 residues. Germline V CDR1 and CDR2: SEHNR, FQNEAQ (reference sequence).

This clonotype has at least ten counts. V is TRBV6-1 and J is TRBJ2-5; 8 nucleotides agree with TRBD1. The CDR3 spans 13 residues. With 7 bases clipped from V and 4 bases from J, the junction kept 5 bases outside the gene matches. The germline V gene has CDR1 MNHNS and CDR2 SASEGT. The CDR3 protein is CASTEDRGETQYF. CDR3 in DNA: TGTGCCAGCACAGAAGACAGGGGAGAGACCCAGTACTTC.

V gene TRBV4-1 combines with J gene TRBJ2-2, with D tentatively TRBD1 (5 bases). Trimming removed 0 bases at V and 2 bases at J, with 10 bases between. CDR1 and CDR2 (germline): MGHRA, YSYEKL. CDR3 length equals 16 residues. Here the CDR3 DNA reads TGCGCCAGCAGCCAAGATGGACACAGAAACACCGGGGAGCTGTTTTTT. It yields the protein CASSQDGHRNTGELFF.

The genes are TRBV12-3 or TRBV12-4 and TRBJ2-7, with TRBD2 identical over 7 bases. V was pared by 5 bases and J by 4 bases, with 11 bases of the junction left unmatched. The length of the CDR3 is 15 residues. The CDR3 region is CASSGGTSGDYEQYF. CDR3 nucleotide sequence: TGTGCCAGCAGTGGCGGGACCAGCGGGGATTACGAGCAGTACTTC.

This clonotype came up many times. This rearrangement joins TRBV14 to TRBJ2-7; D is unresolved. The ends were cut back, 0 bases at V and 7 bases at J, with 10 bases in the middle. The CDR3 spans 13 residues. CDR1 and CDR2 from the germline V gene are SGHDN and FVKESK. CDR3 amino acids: CASSQDWGDEQYF. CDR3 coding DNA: TGTGCCAGCAGCCAAGATTGGGGTGATGAGCAGTACTTC.

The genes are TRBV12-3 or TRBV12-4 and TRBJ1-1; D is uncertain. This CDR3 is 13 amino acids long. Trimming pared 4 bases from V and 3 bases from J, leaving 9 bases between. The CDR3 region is CASSYLVDTEAFF. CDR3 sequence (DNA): TGTGCCAGCAGTTACTTGGTGGACACTGAAGCTTTCTTT.

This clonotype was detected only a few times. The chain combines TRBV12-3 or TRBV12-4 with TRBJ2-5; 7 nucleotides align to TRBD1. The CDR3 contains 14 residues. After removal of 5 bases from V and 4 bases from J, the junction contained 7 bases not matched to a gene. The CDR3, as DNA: TGTGCCAGCAGTCTTACAGGGGTCCCAGAGACCCAGTACTTC. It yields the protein CASSLTGVPETQYF.

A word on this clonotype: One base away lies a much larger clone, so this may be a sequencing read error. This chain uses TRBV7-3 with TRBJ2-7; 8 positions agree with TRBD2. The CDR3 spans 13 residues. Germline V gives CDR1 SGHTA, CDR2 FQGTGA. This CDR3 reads CTSSRSRGGEQYF. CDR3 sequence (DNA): TGTACCAGCAGCCGGAGCCGCGGGGGGGAGCAGTACTTC.

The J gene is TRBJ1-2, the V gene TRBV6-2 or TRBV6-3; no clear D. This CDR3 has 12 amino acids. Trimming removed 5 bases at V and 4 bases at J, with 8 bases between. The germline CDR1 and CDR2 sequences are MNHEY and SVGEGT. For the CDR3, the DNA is TGTGCCAGCAGTGCCTCCTTCTATGGCTACACCTTC. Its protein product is CASSASFYGYTF.

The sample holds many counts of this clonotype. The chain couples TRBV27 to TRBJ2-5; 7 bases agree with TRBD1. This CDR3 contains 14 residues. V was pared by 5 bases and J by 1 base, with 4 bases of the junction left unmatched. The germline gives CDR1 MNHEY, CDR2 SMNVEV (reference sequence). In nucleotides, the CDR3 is TGTGCCAGCAGTCAATGGGACAGCCAAGAGACCCAGTACTTC. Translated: CASSQWDSQETQYF.

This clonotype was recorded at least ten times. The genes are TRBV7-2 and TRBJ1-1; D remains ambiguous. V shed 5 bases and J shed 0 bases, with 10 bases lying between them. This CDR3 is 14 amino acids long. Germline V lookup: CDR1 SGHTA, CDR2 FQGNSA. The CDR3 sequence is CASSRGPMNTEAFF. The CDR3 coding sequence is TGTGCCAGCAGCCGAGGACCGATGAACACTGAAGCTTTCTTT.

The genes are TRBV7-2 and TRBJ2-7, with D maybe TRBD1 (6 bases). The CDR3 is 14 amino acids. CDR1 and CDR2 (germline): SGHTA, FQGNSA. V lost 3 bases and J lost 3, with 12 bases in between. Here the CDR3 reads CASSLGRGVYEQYF. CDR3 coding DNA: TGTGCCAGCAGCTTGGGCAGGGGAGTCTACGAGCAGTACTTC.

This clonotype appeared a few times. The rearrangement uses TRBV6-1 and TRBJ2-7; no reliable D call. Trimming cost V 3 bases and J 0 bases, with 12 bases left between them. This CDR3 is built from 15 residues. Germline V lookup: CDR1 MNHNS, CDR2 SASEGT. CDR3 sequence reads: CASSESPVTSYEQYF. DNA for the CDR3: TGTGCCAGCAGTGAGTCCCCAGTCACCTCCTACGAGCAGTACTTC.

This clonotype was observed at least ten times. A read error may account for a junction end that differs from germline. The CDR3, as DNA: TGCAGTGGTAGAGGGGGCAGGTATCAGCCCCAGCATTTT. Protein product: CSGRGGRYQPQHF. The rearrangement links TRBV20-1 to TRBJ1-5; 7 bases fit TRBD1. The CDR3 has 13 residues. The germline gives CDR1 DFQATT, CDR2 SNEGSKA (reference sequence).

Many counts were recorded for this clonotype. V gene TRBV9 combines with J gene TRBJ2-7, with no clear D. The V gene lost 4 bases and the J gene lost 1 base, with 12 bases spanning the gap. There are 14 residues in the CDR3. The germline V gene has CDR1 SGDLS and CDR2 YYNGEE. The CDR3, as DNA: TGTGCCAGCAGCCCCTTTGGACCGTCCTACGAGCAGTACTTC. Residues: CASSPFGPSYEQYF.

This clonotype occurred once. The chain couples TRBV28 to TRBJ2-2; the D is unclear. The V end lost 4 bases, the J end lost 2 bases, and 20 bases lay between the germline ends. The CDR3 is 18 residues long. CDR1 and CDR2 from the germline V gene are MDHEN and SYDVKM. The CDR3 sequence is CASSSRKVVVVNTGELFF. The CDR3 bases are TGTGCCAGCAGTTCCCGGAAAGTCGTGGTTGTTAACACCGGGGAGCTGTTTTTT.

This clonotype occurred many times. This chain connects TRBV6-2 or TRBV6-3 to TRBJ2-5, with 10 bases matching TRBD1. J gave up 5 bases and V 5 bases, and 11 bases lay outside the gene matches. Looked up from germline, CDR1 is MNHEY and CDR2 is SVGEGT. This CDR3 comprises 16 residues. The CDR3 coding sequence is TGTGCCAGCAGTCCCACGACAGGGGGCTTGTCGGAGACCCAGTACTTC. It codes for CASSPTTGGLSETQYF.

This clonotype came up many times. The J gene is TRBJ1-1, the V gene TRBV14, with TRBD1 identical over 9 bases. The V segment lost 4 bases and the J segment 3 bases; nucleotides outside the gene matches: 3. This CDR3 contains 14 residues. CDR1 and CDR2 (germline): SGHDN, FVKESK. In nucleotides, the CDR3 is TGTGCCAGCAGCCGGACAGGGGTAGACACTGAAGCTTTCTTT. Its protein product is CASSRTGVDTEAFF.

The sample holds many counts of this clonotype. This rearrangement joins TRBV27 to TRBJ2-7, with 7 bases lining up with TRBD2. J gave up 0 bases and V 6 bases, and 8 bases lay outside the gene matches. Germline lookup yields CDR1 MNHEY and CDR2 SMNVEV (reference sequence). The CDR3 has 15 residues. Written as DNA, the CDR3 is TGTGCCAGCAGGGGGAAAAGCGGGGACTCCTACGAGCAGTACTTC. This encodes CASRGKSGDSYEQYF.

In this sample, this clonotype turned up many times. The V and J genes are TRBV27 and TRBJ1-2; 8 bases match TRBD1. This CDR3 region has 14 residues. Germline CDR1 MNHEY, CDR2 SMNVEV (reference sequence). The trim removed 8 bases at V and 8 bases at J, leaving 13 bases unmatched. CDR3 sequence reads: CASSTAGGARGYTF. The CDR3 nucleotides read TGTGCCAGCTCGACGGCAGGGGGCGCGAGGGGCTACACCTTC.

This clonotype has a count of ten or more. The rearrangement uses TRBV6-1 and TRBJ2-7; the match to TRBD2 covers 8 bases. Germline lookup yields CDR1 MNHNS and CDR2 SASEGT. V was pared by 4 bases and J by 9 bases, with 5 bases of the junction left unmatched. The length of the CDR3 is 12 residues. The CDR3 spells CASSVGTSAQYF. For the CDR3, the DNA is TGTGCCAGCAGTGTCGGGACTAGTGCGCAGTACTTC.

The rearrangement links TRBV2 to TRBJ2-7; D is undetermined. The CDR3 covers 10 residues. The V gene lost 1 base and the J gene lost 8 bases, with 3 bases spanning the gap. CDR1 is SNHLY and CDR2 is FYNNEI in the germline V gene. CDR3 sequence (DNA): TGTGCCAGCAGTGAAGACCAGCAGTACTTC. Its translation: CASSEDQQYF.

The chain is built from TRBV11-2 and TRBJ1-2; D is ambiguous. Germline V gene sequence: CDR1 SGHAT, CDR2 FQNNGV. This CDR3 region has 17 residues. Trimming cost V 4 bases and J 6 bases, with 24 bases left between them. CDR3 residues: CASSSQFRASLGDGYTF. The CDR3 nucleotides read TGTGCCAGCAGCTCTCAGTTCCGTGCGTCCCTGGGTGATGGCTACACCTTC.

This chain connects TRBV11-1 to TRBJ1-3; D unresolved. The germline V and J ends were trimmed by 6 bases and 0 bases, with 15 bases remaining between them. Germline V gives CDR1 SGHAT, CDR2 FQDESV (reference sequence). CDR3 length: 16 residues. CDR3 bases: TGTGCCAGCAGACCAGGCGGTTTAAGCTCTGGAAACACCATATATTTT. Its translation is CASRPGGLSSGNTIYF.

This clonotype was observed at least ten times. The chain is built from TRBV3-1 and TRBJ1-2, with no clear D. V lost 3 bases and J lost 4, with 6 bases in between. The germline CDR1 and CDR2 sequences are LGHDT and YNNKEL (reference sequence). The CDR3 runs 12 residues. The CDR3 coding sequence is TGTGCCAGCAGCCAGGGAGCCTATGGCTACACCTTC. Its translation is CASSQGAYGYTF.

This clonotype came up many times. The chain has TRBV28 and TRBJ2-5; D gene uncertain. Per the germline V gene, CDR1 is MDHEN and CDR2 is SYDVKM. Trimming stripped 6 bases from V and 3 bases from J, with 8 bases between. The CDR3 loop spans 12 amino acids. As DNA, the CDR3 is TGTGCCAGCAGCTCGTTGAAAGAGACCCAGTACTTC. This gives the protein CASSSLKETQYF.

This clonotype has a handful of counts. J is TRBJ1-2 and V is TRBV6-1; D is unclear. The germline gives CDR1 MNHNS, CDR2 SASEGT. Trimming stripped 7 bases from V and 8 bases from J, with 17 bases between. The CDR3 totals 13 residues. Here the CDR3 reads CASKDRGSEGYTF. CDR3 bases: TGTGCCAGCAAAGATCGTGGGAGTGAAGGCTACACCTTC.

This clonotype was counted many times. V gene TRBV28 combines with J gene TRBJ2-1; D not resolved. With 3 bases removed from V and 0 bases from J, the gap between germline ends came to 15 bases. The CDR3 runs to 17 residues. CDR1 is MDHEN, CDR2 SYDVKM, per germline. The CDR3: CASSFVFGSSSYNEQFF. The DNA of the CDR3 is TGTGCCAGCAGTTTCGTCTTCGGGTCCAGCTCCTACAATGAGCAGTTCTTC.